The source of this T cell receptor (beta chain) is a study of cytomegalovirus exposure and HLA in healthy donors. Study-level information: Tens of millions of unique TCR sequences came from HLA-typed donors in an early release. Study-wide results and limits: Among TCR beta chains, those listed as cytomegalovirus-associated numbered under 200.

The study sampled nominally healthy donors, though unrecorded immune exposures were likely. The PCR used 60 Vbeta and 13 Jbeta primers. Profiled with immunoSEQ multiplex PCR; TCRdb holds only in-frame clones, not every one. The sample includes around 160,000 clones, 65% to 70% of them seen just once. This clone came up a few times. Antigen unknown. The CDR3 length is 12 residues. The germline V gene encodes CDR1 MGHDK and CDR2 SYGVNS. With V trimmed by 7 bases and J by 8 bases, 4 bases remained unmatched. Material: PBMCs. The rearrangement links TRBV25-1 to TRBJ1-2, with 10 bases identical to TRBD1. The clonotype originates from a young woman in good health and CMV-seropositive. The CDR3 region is CASMGTGAGYTF. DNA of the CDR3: TGTGCCAGCATGGGGACAGGGGCAGGCTACACCTTC.